A single sample is the source of the 27 T cell receptor beta chains below, sequenced in a study of T-cell reconstitution after alpha-beta-depleted transplantation in children. Unique molecular identifiers tagged the TCRbeta library. Via MiXCR, TCRdb re-called the PCR reads, giving one row per CDR3 protein. This table holds about 100,000 distinct CDR3 sequences, under 7% found once. The source material was PBMCs, mostly from graft donor cells, sampled 60 days after TCRalphabeta/CD19-depleted stem cell transplant. Receptors were obtained from a female patient aged 2 to 10 who had a stem cell transplant for Fanconi anemia, so the T cells may come from the graft donor.

This clonotype came up many times. The chain has TRBV20-1 and TRBJ2-7, with D possibly matching TRBD1 (7 bases). The germline V gene has CDR1 DFQATT and CDR2 SNEGSKA (reference sequence). Trimming took off 5 bases at V and 6 bases at J, with 23 bases between the two ends. The CDR3 extends over 15 amino acids. DNA of the CDR3: TGCAGTGCTCATTCGGGAGCAGGGGGTTCCGCCGAGCAGTACTTC. Translation: CSAHSGAGGSAEQYF.

CDR3 sequence reads: CASTLGGVSYEQYF. The CDR3 bases are TGTGCCAGCACTCTCGGGGGGGTCTCCTACGAGCAGTACTTC. This chain joins TRBV2 and TRBJ2-7; 8 bases line up with TRBD2. Looked up from germline, CDR1 is SNHLY and CDR2 is FYNNEI. The CDR3 sequence is 14 residues long. The ends lost 7 bases at V and 0 bases at J; junction bases unmatched: 5. Variable domain in full (rest from reference TRBV2 and TRBJ2-7): EPEVTQTPSHQVTQMGQEVILRCVPISNHLYFYWYRQILGQKVEFLVSFYNNEISEKSEIFDDQFSVERPDGSNFTLKIRSTKLEDSAMYFCASTLGGVSYEQYFGPGTRLTVT.

This clonotype was detected many times. The gene calls are TRBV11-2 and TRBJ2-5; possibly TRBD1 or TRBD2 for D (6 bases each). Looked up from germline, CDR1 is SGHAT and CDR2 is FQNNGV. Trimming left V 1 base short and J 7 bases short, with 16 bases between. This CDR3 region has 15 residues. CDR3 nucleotide sequence: TGTGCCAGCAGCTTAGGGGGGGCTTTAGGTGCGACCCAGTACTTC. It encodes CASSLGGALGATQYF.

This clonotype was seen at least ten times. This chain uses TRBV28 with TRBJ2-1; D is ambiguous. Germline lookup yields CDR1 MDHEN and CDR2 SYDVKM. V lost 5 bases and J lost 6, with 14 bases in between. The CDR3 has 14 amino acids. CDR3 amino acids: CASSPSRIGNEQFF. The DNA for the CDR3 is TGTGCCAGCAGTCCTTCTCGGATCGGCAATGAGCAGTTCTTC.

This clonotype was counted a few times. V and J are TRBV6-4 and TRBJ1-5; tentatively, D is TRBD1 (6 bases). Trimming removed 0 bases from V and 5 bases from J, with 8 bases in between. CDR1 and CDR2 from the germline V gene are MRHNA and SNTAGT. This CDR3 is 14 amino acids long. Here the CDR3 reads CASSDSAGDQPQHF. The CDR3 DNA follows: TGTGCCAGCAGTGACTCGGCAGGGGATCAGCCCCAGCATTTT.

At least ten counts were recorded for this clonotype. This chain connects TRBV20-1 to TRBJ2-1; possible D gene TRBD2, 7 bases. The V gene's germline CDR1 is DFQATT and CDR2 SNEGSKA (reference sequence). Trimming removed 5 bases at V and 4 bases at J, with 18 bases between. The CDR3 runs 15 residues. The CDR3 DNA is TGCAGTGCTGCTAGCGGAGGGGGGTATTACAATGAGCAGTTCTTC. This sequence encodes CSAASGGGYYNEQFF.

This clonotype has a count of ten or more. The CDR3 region has the DNA TGTGCCAGCAGCTTAGCTCGGACTAGCGGGATCTACAATGAGCAGTTCTTC. Amino acid sequence: CASSLARTSGIYNEQFF. The rearrangement joins TRBV7-2 to TRBJ2-1, with 12 bases fitting TRBD2. CDR3 length equals 17 residues. Trimming removed 0 bases from V and 3 bases from J; junction bases left unmatched: 3. Germline V gene lookup returns CDR1 SGHTA and CDR2 FQGNSA.

This clonotype was seen at least ten times. The chain couples TRBV9 to TRBJ2-3; possible D gene TRBD1, 5 bases. Germline assignment: CDR1 SGDLS and CDR2 YYNGEE. This CDR3 is 14 amino acids long. The V end lost 3 bases, the J end lost 2 bases, and 10 bases lay between the germline ends. The CDR3 bases are TGTGCCAGCAGCGCGACAGCCCTCACAGATACGCAGTATTTT. Residues: CASSATALTDTQYF.

This clonotype was counted at least ten times. This chain uses TRBV20-1 with TRBJ2-2, with no clear D. This CDR3 comprises 12 residues. V lost 3 bases and J 10 bases, leaving 12 bases between the germline ends. The germline V gene has CDR1 DFQATT and CDR2 SNEGSKA (reference sequence). This CDR3 is CSASPFGAELFF. The CDR3 bases are TGCAGTGCTAGCCCTTTCGGCGCGGAGCTGTTTTTT.

This clonotype was seen ten or more times. The chain has TRBV29-1 and TRBJ2-5; D may be TRBD2 (5 bases). The CDR3 loop spans 12 amino acids. Between the trimmed V and J ends, which lost 4 bases and 7 bases, there was a span of 13 bases. Germline V CDR1 and CDR2: SQVTM, ANQGSEA. The CDR3 bases are TGCAGCGTTGGGAGCGCTCTAGCGACCCAGTACTTC. Translation gives CSVGSALATQYF.

This clonotype was recorded many times. V is TRBV20-1 and J is TRBJ2-4, with D tentatively TRBD2 (6 bases). CDR1 and CDR2 from the germline V gene are DFQATT and SNEGSKA (reference sequence). V dropped 1 base and J dropped 3 bases, with 16 bases sitting between them. This CDR3 spans 16 amino acids. The CDR3 is CSARVSETSYKNIQYF. CDR3 nucleotide sequence: TGCAGTGCTAGAGTTTCAGAGACTAGTTACAAAAACATTCAGTACTTC.

The rearrangement joins TRBV2 to TRBJ2-3; a possible D gene is TRBD2 (7 bases). CDR1 is SNHLY and CDR2 is FYNNEI in the germline V gene. This CDR3 region has 14 residues. V dropped 8 bases and J dropped 4 bases, with 16 bases sitting between them. Written as DNA, the CDR3 is TGTGCCAGCTTGGGGGGGGGCACCGCAGATACGCAGTATTTT. Translation: CASLGGGTADTQYF. Combining the CDR3 with reference TRBV2 and TRBJ2-3 gives the whole variable domain EPEVTQTPSHQVTQMGQEVILRCVPISNHLYFYWYRQILGQKVEFLVSFYNNEISEKSEIFDDQFSVERPDGSNFTLKIRSTKLEDSAMYFCASLGGGTADTQYFGPGTRLTVL.

In its sample, this clonotype was seen many times. The chain has TRBV12-3 or TRBV12-4 and TRBJ2-4; tentatively, D is TRBD2 (6 bases). V was pared by 6 bases and J by 0 bases, with 15 bases between. The CDR3 sequence is 16 residues long. The DNA of the CDR3 is TGTGCCAGCAGCGCTCGGGACTTCATAGCCAAAAACATTCAGTACTTC. Translated, it gives CASSARDFIAKNIQYF.

The table lists this clonotype with many counts. The chain couples TRBV18 to TRBJ1-1, with D possibly matching TRBD1 (5 bases). The CDR3 has 15 amino acids. CDR1 and CDR2 from the germline V gene are KGHSH and LQKENI. The V and J ends lost 1 base and 3 bases respectively, with 12 bases between them. This chain's CDR3 is CASSPQSGGDTEAFF. The DNA of the CDR3 is TGTGCCAGCTCACCACAGTCCGGAGGGGACACTGAAGCTTTCTTT.

This clonotype was counted ten times or more. The chain uses TRBV20-1 and TRBJ2-6; D gene uncertain. There are 14 residues in the CDR3. Germline assignment: CDR1 DFQATT and CDR2 SNEGSKA (reference sequence). The V end was cut by 6 bases, the J end by 2 bases, with 11 bases between. The CDR3 region is CSAREIPGANVLTF. In DNA, the CDR3 is TGCAGTGCCCGCGAGATCCCTGGGGCCAACGTCCTGACTTTC.

The V gene is TRBV30, the J gene TRBJ2-2; D is tentatively TRBD1 or TRBD2 (5 bases each). The germline V gene has CDR1 GTSNPN and CDR2 SVGIG (reference sequence). The CDR3 runs 15 residues. Trimming took off 3 bases at V and 0 bases at J, with 11 bases between the two ends. This CDR3 reads CAWRRDGANTGELFF. The CDR3 DNA reads TGTGCCTGGAGAAGGGACGGAGCGAACACCGGGGAGCTGTTTTTT.

The V and J genes are TRBV24-1 and TRBJ2-7; a weak D match, TRBD2 (6 bases). Trimming shortened V by 2 bases and J by 2 bases, and 12 bases separated the two germline ends. Germline CDR1 KGHDR, CDR2 SFDVKD. The CDR3 length is 15 residues. The CDR3 DNA follows: TGTGCCACCAGTGATTCGGGGGAAAGGGCCTACGAGCAGTACTTC. Translation gives CATSDSGERAYEQYF.

This clonotype has at least ten counts. This chain uses TRBV28 with TRBJ2-1; 8 nucleotides align to TRBD2. The V gene's germline CDR1 is MDHEN and CDR2 SYDVKM. The CDR3 has 15 amino acids. Losses at the gene ends were 0 bases for V and 8 bases for J; bases not matched to a gene: 6. CDR3 region: CASSLWPAGEHEQFF. The CDR3, as DNA: TGTGCCAGCAGTTTATGGCCAGCGGGAGAACATGAGCAGTTCTTC.

At least ten counts were recorded for this clonotype. V gene TRBV3-1 combines with J gene TRBJ2-5; 7 bases align to TRBD1. Germline CDR1 is LGHDT and CDR2 is YNNKEL (reference sequence). The J segment lost 7 bases and the V segment lost 4 bases, leaving 15 bases of the junction unmatched. The CDR3 is 16 residues long. The CDR3 coding sequence is TGTGCCAGCAGCCGGAAGGACAGGCTCCTTCAGGTGACCCAGTACTTC. Translation: CASSRKDRLLQVTQYF.

This chain connects TRBV28 to TRBJ1-5; TRBD1 matches at 10 bases. The CDR3 spans 15 residues. Germline V CDR1 and CDR2: MDHEN, SYDVKM. The ends lost 5 bases at V and 6 bases at J; junction bases unmatched: 7. The CDR3 nucleotides are TGTGCCAGCAGTCCTCCGGGACAGGGGACTCAGCCCCAGCATTTT. Its protein product is CASSPPGQGTQPQHF.

This clonotype was seen many times. This chain uses TRBV7-8 with TRBJ2-3, with 8 positions matching TRBD2. The CDR3 spans 16 residues. V lost 0 bases, J lost 5 bases, and 7 bases stayed unmatched. Germline assignment: CDR1 SGHVS and CDR2 FQNEAQ. DNA for the CDR3: TGTGCCAGCAGCTTAGCGGTGCGGGGGGTTGGAGATACGCAGTATTTT. This translates into CASSLAVRGVGDTQYF.

The J gene is TRBJ1-6, the V gene TRBV25-1; 9 bases fit TRBD1. Trimming removed 6 bases from V and 7 bases from J; junction bases left unmatched: 7. This CDR3 has 15 amino acids. Germline V gene data show CDR1 as MGHDK and CDR2 as SYGVNS. DNA of the CDR3: TGTGCCAGCAGCCACAGGGGGCGCGTCAATTCACCCCTCCACTTT. Its translation is CASSHRGRVNSPLHF.

As concerns this clonotype: With a much larger clone just one base away, this may be a read error. The conserved final phenylalanine or tryptophan is absent from the CDR3, which likely points to a read error. The chain's CDR3 is CASSYYGIEKLFY. CDR3 nucleotide sequence: TGTGCCAGCAGTTATTATGGTATTGAAAAACTGTTTTAT. J is TRBJ1-4 and V is TRBV28; D is unresolved. Deletions cut 4 bases from V and 7 bases from J, with 10 bases between. Germline loops: CDR1 MDHEN, CDR2 SYDVKM. The CDR3 extends over 13 amino acids.

V is TRBV19 and J is TRBJ2-7, with D possibly being TRBD1 (5 bases). The CDR3 consists of 15 residues. V was cut by 5 bases and J by 1 base, with 15 bases left in between. The germline V gene has CDR1 LNHDA and CDR2 SQIVND (reference sequence). CDR3: CASSVAGLGSYEQYF. For the CDR3, the DNA is TGTGCCAGTAGTGTCGCAGGGTTGGGGTCCTACGAGCAGTACTTC.

This clonotype was picked up a small number of times. The chain uses TRBV5-1 and TRBJ2-3; 10 bases are shared with TRBD2. Germline-derived CDR1 and CDR2 are SGHRS and YFSETQ. Unmatched junction bases numbered 7, after V lost 0 bases and J lost 3 bases. The CDR3 is 17 residues long. As DNA, the CDR3 is TGCGCCAGCAGCTTGGGGACTAGCGGAGGAGGGACAGATACGCAGTATTTT. This translates into CASSLGTSGGGTDTQYF.

This clonotype came up many times. V gene TRBV3-1 combines with J gene TRBJ2-7, with 8 bases that match TRBD1. The V segment lost 1 base and the J segment 3 bases; nucleotides outside the gene matches: 2. CDR3 length equals 14 residues. Germline V lookup: CDR1 LGHDT, CDR2 YNNKEL (reference sequence). The CDR3 loop reads CASSQGTGYYEQYF. The CDR3, as DNA: TGTGCCAGCAGCCAAGGGACAGGGTACTACGAGCAGTACTTC.

The chain combines TRBV7-3 with TRBJ2-3, with TRBD2 matching over 11 bases. The junction had 4 bases not matched to a gene; V was cut back by 5 bases and J by 0 bases. Germline V CDR1 and CDR2: SGHTA, FQGTGA. The CDR3 has 16 amino acids. Here the CDR3 reads CASSPASGGSTDTQYF. Here the CDR3 DNA reads TGTGCCAGCAGCCCGGCTAGCGGGGGGAGCACAGATACGCAGTATTTT.